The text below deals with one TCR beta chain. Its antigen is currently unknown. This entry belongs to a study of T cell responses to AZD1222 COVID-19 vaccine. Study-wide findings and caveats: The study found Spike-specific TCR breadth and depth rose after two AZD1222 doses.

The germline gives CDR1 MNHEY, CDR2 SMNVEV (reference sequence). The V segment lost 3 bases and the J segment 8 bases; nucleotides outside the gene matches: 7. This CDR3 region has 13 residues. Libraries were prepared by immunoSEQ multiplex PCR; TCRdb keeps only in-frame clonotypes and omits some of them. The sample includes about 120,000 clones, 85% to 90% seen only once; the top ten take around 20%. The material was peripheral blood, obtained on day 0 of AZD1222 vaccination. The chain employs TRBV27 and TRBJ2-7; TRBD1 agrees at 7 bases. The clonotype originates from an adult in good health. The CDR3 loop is CASSLVQGDQQYF. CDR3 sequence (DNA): TGTGCCAGCAGTTTGGTTCAGGGGGACCAGCAGTACTTC.